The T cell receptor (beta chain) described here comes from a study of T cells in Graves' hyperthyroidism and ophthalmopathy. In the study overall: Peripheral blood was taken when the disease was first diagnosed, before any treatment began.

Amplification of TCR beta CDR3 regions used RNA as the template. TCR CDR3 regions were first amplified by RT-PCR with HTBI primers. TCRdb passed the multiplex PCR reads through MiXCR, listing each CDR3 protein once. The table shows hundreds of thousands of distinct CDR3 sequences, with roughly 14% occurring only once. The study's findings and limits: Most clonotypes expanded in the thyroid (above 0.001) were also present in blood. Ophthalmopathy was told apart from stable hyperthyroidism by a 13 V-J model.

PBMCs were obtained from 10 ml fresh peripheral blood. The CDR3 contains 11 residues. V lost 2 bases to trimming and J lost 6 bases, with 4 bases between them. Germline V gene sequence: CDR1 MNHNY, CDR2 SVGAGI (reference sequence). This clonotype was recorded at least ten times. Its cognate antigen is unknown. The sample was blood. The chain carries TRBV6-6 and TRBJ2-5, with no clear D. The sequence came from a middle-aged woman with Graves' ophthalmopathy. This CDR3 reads CASSYGQTQYF. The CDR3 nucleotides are TGTGCCAGCAGTTACGGTCAGACCCAGTACTTC.